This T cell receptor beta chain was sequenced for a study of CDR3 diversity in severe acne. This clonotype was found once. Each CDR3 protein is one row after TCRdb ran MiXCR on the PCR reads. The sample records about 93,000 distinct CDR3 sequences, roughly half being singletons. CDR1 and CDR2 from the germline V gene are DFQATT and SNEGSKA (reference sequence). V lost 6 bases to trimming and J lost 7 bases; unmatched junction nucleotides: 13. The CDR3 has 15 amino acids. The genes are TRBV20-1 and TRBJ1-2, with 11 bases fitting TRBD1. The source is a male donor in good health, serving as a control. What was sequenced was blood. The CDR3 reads CSAGPRTGGVGGYTF. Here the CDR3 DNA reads TGCAGTGCCGGACCCAGGACAGGGGGCGTCGGTGGCTACACCTTC.